This TCR beta chain was recorded in a study of blood T cell repertoires in COVID-19 (dated by TCRdb to the early 2020s). For the wider study: Samples covering the acute and convalescent phases of COVID-19 were provided by collaborators in the United States, Italy and Spain. The prospective study material was composed of cDNA or gDNA derived from T cells, B-cell-depleted T cells, or PBMCs. Deeply sampled blood TCRbeta repertoires from subjects exposed to, actively infected with, or recovered from COVID-19 were included in the dataset. The repertoires were made available in a free public database intended to serve as a resource for research on the immune response to SARS-CoV-2. Samples were obtained from the ongoing ImmuneRACE study (first 160 participants) and from over 1,000 subjects provided by 6 global collaborators. A de-identified subject ID, COVID-19 status, age in years and sex were almost always included in the sample metadata. Where available, HLA class I and class II types were taken from metadata supplied by the sample provider and were not determined by assay-based typing.

Whole blood was collected in K2EDTA tubes by collaborating institutions according to the institutions' own protocols. For TCRbeta analysis, collaborators shipped samples as frozen whole blood, isolated PBMCs, or DNA extracted from either of those sample types. V was cut back by 2 bases and J by 5 bases, leaving a gap of 25 bases between them. Sequences GTSNPN (CDR1) and SVGIG (CDR2) are obtained from the germline V gene (reference sequence). The CDR3 measures 17 amino acids from cysteine to phenylalanine. Here the CDR3 DNA is all that survives: 51 bases in frame from base 1. The table lists this clone with many counts. The clone's antigen remains unknown. No per-base quality is available; no much larger clone lies one base away. The immunoSEQ Assay, a bias-controlled multiplex PCR, was used to amplify TCRbeta CDR3 regions from genomic DNA. As for how the authors treated the data: Within the assay, amplification of reference gene primers was used to estimate how many nucleated cells each sample contained. To quantify the absolute abundance of each unique TCRbeta CDR3 rearrangement, sequence reads were collapsed and filtered. For each sample, productive Simpson clonality was calculated as the square root of Simpson's diversity index over productive rearrangements. What TCRdb holds here is the immuneACCESS table cut down to in-frame rearrangements. Part of the clones is not present; checked against another copy, under half of the missing clones reflect an unresolved V gene, and the others are unexplained. That table supplies the V and J calls and clone size; D and trimming were determined from the DNA. The sample data list 110,000 to 150,000 clones, and about 80% of these were observed just once. Together, the top ten hold approximately 3.5% of the sample.

Study-wide conclusions, independent of this receptor: The quantity of clinical and demographic metadata differed by source and by participant and was supplied without curation.

The sample consisted of peripheral blood. This clonotype was obtained from a man aged 55 to 70 with acute or convalescent COVID-19. Recombination linked TRBV30 to TRBJ2-7; confidence is insufficient to name the D gene. The CDR3 protein: CAWSSSRVRSQGNEQYF. The sequence in DNA is TGTGCCTGGAGTTCGAGTCGGGTCAGAAGCCAAGGAAACGAGCAGTACTTC.